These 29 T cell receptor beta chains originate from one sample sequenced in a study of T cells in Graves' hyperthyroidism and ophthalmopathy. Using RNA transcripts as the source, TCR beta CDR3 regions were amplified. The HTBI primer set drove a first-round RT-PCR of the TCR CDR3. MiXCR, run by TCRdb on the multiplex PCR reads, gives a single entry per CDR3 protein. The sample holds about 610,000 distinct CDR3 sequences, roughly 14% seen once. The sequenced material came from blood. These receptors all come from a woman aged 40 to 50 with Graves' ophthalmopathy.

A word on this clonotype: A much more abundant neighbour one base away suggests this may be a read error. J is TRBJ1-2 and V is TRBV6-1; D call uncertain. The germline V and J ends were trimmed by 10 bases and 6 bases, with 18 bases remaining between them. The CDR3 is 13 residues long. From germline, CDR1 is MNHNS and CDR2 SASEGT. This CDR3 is CAIRGGVGHGYTF. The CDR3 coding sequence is TGTGCCATCCGGGGAGGTGTAGGGCATGGCTACACCTTC.

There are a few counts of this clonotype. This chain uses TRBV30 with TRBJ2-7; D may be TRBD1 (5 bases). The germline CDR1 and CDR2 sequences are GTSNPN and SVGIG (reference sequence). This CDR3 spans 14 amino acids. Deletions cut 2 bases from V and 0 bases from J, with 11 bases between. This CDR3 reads CAWSMGRVSYEQYF. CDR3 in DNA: TGTGCCTGGAGTATGGGCAGGGTCTCCTACGAGCAGTACTTC.

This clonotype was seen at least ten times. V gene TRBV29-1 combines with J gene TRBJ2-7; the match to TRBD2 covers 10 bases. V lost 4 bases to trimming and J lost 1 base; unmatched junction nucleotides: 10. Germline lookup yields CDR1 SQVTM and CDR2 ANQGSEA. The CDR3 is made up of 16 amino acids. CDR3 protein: CSVVFPRTSGSYEQYF. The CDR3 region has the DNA TGCAGCGTTGTCTTTCCCCGGACTAGCGGATCCTACGAGCAGTACTTC.

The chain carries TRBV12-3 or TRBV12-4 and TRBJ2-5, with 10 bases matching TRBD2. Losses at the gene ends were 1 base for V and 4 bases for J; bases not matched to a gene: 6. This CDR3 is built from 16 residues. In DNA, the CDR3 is TGTGCCAGCAGTTTAGGCTCGGCTAGCGGGGGAGAGACCCAGTACTTC. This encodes CASSLGSASGGETQYF.

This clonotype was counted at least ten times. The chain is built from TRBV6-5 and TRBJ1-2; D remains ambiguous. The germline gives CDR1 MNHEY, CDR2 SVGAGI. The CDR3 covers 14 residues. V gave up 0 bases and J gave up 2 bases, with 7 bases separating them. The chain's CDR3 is CASSYSVGNYGYTF. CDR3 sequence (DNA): TGTGCCAGCAGTTACTCAGTGGGGAACTATGGCTACACCTTC.

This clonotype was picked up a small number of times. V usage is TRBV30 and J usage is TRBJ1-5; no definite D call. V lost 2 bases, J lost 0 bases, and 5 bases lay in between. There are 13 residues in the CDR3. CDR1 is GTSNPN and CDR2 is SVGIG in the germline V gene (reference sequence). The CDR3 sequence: CAWSPNSNQPQHF. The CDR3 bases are TGTGCCTGGAGTCCGAATAGCAATCAGCCCCAGCATTTT.

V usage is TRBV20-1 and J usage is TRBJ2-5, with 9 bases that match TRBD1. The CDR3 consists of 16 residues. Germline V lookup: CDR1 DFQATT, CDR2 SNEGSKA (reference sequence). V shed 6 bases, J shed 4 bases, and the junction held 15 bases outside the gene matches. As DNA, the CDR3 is TGCAGTGCGCGAGGGACACTAGGGACAGGGCGAGAGACCCAGTACTTC. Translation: CSARGTLGTGRETQYF.

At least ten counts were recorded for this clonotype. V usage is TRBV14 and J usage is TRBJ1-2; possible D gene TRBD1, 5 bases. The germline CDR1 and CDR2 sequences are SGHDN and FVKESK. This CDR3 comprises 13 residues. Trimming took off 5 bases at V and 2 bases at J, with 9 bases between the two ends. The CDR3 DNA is TGTGCCAGCAGCAGGGGTCTAAACTATGGCTACACCTTC. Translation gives CASSRGLNYGYTF.

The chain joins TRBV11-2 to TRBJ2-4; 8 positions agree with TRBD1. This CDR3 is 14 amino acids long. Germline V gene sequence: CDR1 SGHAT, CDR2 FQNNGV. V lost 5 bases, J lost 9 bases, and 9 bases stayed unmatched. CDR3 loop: CASSIGQGEGIQYF. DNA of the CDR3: TGTGCCAGCAGCATAGGACAGGGCGAGGGCATTCAGTACTTC.

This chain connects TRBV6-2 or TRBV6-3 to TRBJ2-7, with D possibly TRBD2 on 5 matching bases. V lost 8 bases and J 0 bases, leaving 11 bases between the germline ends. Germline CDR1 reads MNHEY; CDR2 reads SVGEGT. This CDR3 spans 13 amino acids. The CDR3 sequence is CASVSDFSYEQYF. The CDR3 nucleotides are TGTGCCAGCGTTTCGGACTTCTCCTACGAGCAGTACTTC.

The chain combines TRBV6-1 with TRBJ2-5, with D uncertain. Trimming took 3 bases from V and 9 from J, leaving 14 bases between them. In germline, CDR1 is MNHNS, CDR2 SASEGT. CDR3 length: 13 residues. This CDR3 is CASSDGYLGAQYF. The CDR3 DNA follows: TGTGCCAGCAGTGACGGGTACCTTGGGGCCCAGTACTTC.

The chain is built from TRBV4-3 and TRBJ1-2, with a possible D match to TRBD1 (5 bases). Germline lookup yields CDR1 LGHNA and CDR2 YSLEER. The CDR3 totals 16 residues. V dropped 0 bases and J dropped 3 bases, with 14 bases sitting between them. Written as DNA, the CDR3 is TGCGCCAGCAGCCAAGAATGGGTAGGGGTGGACTATGGCTACACCTTC. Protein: CASSQEWVGVDYGYTF.

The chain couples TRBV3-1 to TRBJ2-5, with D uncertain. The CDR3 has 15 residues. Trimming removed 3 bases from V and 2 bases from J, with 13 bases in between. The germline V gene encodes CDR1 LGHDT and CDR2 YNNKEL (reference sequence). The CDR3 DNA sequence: TGTGCCAGCAGCCAGGGATACAAGAAACAAGAGACCCAGTACTTC. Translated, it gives CASSQGYKKQETQYF.

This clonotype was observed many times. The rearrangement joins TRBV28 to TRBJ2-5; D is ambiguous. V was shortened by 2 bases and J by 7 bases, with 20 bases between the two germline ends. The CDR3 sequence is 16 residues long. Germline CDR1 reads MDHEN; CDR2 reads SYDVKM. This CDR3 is CASSLAETMGWGTQYF. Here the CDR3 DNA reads TGTGCCAGCAGTTTAGCGGAGACAATGGGATGGGGGACCCAGTACTTC.

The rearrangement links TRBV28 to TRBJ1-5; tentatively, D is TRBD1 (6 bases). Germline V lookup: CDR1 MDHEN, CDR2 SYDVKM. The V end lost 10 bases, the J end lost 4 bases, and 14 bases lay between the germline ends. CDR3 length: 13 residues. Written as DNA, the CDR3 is TGTGCCACCAGGGACACCTTGAATCAGCCCCAGCATTTT. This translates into CATRDTLNQPQHF.

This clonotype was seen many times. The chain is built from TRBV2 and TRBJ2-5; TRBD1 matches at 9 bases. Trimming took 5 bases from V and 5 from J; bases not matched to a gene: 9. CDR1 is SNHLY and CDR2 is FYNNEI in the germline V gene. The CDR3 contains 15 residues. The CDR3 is CASSSPGQGVETQYF. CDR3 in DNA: TGTGCCAGCAGTTCACCGGGACAGGGAGTGGAGACCCAGTACTTC.

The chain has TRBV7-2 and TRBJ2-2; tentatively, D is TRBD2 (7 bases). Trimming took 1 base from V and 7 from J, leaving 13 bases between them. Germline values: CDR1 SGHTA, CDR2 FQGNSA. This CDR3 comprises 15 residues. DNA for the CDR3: TGTGCCAGCAGCTTAGTAGGGGGGGGCGACGGGGAGCTGTTTTTT. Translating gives CASSLVGGGDGELFF. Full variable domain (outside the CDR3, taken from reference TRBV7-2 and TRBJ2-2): GAGVSQSPSNKVTEKGKDVELRCDPISGHTALYWYRQSLGQGLEFLIYFQGNSAPDKSGLPSDRFSAERTGGSVSTLTIQRTQQEDSAVYLCASSLVGGGDGELFFGEGSRLTVL.

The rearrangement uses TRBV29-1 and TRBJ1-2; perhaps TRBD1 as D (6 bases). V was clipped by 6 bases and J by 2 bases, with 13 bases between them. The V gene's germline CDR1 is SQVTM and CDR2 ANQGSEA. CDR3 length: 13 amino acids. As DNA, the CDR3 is TGCAGCGTGACCGGGACATCCAACTATGGCTACACCTTC. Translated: CSVTGTSNYGYTF.

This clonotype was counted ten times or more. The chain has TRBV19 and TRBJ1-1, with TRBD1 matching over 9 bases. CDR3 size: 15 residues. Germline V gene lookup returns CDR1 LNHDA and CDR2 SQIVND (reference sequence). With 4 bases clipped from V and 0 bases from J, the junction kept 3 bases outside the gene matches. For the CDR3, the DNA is TGTGCCAGTAGTACCTGGACAGGGGTGAACACTGAAGCTTTCTTT. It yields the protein CASSTWTGVNTEAFF.

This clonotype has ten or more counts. The CDR3 coding sequence is TGTGCCAGCAGTCAAGCTGGGACTAGCGGGATACCCTACGAGCAGTACTTC. Amino acid sequence: CASSQAGTSGIPYEQYF. The chain has TRBV12-3 or TRBV12-4 and TRBJ2-7; 13 bases match TRBD2. V shed 5 bases and J 2 bases; nucleotides not matched to a gene: 9. The CDR3 spans 17 residues.

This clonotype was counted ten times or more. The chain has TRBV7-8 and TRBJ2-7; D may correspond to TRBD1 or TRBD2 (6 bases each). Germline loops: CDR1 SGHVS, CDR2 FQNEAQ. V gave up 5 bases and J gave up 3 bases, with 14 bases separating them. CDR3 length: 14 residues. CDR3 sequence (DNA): TGTGCCAGCAGCCCCCACGGGGGCGTCTACGAGCAGTACTTC. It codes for CASSPHGGVYEQYF. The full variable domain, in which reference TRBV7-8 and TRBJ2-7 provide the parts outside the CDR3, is GAGVSQSPRYKVAKRGQDVALRCDPISGHVSLFWYQQALGQGPEFLTYFQNEAQLDKSGLPSDRFFAERPEGSVSTLKIQRTQQEDSAVYLCASSPHGGVYEQYFGPGTRLTVT.

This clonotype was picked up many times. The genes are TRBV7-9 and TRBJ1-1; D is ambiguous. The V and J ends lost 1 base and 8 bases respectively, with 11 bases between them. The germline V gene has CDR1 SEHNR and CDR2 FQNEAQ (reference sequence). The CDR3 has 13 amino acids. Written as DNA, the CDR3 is TGTGCCAGCAGCTTAGGCCAGAATATAGAAGCTTTCTTT. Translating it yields CASSLGQNIEAFF.

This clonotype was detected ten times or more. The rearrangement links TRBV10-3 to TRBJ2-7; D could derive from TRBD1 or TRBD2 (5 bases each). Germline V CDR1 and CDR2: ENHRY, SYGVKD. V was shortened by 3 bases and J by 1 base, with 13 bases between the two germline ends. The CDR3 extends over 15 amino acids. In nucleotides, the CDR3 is TGTGCCATCAGTGATGGGACGGCTAAATCCTACGAGCAGTACTTC. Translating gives CAISDGTAKSYEQYF.

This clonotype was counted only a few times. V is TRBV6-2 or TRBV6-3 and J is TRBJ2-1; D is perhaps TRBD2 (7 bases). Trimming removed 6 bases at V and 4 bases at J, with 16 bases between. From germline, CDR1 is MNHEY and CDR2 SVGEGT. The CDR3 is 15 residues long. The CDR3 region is CASSPVGGVYNEQFF. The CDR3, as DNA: TGTGCCAGCAGCCCCGTAGGGGGGGTTTACAATGAGCAGTTCTTC.

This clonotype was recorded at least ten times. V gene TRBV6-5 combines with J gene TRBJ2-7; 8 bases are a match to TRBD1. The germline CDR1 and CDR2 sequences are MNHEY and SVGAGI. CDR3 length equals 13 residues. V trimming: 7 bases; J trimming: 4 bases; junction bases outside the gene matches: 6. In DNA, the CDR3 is TGTGCCAGCACCCTGGACAGGGAATACGAGCAGTACTTC. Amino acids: CASTLDREYEQYF.

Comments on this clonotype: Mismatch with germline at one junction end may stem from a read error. The CDR3 reads CAGSQDEAGEREQYF. The CDR3 DNA is TGCGCCGGCAGCCAAGATGAGGCAGGGGAGAGGGAGCAGTACTTC. The rearrangement links TRBV4-1 to TRBJ2-7, with a tentative D call TRBD1 (6 bases). The germline gives CDR1 MGHRA, CDR2 YSYEKL. The length of the CDR3 is 15 residues.

The CDR3 loop is CASSYQGRQETQYF. CDR3 in DNA: TGCGCCAGCAGCTACCAGGGACGACAAGAGACCCAGTACTTC. The chain carries TRBV5-1 and TRBJ2-5; D possibly uses TRBD1 or TRBD2 (5 bases each). The CDR3 length is 14 residues. Germline lookup yields CDR1 SGHRS and CDR2 YFSETQ. V gave up 3 bases and J gave up 2 bases, with 11 bases separating them.

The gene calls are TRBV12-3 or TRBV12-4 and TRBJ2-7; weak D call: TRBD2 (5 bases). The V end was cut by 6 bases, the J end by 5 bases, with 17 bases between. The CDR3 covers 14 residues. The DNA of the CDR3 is TGTGCCAGCAGCCCCCCCCCCGGGATGCACGAGCAGTACTTC. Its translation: CASSPPPGMHEQYF.

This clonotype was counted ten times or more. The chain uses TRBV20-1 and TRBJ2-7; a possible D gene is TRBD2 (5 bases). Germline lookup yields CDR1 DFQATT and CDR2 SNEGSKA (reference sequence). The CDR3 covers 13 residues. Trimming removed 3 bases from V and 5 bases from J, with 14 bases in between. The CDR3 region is CSARRVSSNEQYF. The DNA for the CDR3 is TGCAGTGCTAGGCGGGTTAGTTCTAACGAGCAGTACTTC.